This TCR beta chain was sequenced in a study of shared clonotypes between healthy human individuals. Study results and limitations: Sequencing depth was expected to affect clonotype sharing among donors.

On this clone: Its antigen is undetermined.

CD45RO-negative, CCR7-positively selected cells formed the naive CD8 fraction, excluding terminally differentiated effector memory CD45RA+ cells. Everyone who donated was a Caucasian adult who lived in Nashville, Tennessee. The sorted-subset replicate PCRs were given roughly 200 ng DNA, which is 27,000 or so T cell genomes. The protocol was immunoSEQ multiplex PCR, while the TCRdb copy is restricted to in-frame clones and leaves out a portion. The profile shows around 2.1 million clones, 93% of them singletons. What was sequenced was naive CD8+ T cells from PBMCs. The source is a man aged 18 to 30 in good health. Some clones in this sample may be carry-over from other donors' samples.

The CDR3 nucleotides read TGTGCCAGCAGCTGGGGACAGGGGGCCGATGGCTACACCTTC. Protein: CASSWGQGADGYTF. V gene TRBV7-9 combines with J gene TRBJ1-2; 12 bases line up with TRBD1. The J segment lost 6 bases and the V segment lost 4 bases, leaving 3 bases of the junction unmatched. Germline loops: CDR1 SEHNR, CDR2 FQNEAQ (reference sequence). The CDR3 spans 14 residues.